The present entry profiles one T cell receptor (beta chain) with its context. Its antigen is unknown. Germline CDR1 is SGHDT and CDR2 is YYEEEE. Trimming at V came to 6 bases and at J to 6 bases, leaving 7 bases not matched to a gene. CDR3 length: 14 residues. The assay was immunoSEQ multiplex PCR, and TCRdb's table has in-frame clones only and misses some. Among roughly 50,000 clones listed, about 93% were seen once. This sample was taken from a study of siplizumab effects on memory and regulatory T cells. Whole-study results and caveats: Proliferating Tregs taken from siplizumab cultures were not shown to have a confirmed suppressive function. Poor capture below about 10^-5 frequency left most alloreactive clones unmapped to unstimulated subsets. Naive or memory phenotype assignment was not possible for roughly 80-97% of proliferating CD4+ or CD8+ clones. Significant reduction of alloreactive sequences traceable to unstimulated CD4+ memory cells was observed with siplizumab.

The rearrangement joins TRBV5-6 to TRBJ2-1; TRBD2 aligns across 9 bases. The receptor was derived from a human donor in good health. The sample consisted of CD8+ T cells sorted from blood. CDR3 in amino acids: CASNLAGRGNEQFF. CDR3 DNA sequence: TGTGCCAGCAACCTAGCGGGAAGAGGCAATGAGCAGTTCTTC.